A single sample is the source of the 21 T cell receptor beta chains below, sequenced in a study of shared clonotypes between healthy human individuals. Profiled with immunoSEQ multiplex PCR; TCRdb holds only in-frame clones, not every one. The sample lists approximately 500,000 clones, almost 97% occurring once. The specimen sequenced was naive CD4+ T cells sorted from blood. The subset: CD45RA+ positively selected. The receptors were sampled from a woman aged 30 to 39 in good health.

The rearrangement uses TRBV10-3 and TRBJ2-1; 7 nucleotides agree with TRBD1. The V gene's germline CDR1 is ENHRY and CDR2 SYGVKD. With 8 bases clipped from V and 0 bases from J, the junction kept 4 bases outside the gene matches. The CDR3 is 14 amino acids. The DNA of the CDR3 is TGTGCCATCGGGGACAGTTACTCCTACAATGAGCAGTTCTTC. This gives the protein CAIGDSYSYNEQFF.

This clone was found once. The chain joins TRBV7-9 to TRBJ2-3, with 8 bases aligning to TRBD2. This CDR3 is 16 amino acids long. Trimming took 4 bases from V and 2 from J; bases not matched to a gene: 8. In germline, CDR1 is SEHNR, CDR2 FQNEAQ (reference sequence). The CDR3: CASSSNAGGYTDTQYF. The CDR3 bases are TGTGCCAGCAGCTCAAACGCGGGAGGATACACAGATACGCAGTATTTT.

The J gene is TRBJ2-7, the V gene TRBV6-1; 13 bases match TRBD2. Germline assignment: CDR1 MNHNS and CDR2 SASEGT. The CDR3 runs to 15 residues. Germline trimming cut 8 bases from V and 3 bases from J; bases unmatched to any gene: 7. The CDR3 nucleotides read TGTGCCAGCGATAGGGGACTAGCGGGAAACTACGAGCAGTACTTC. Residues: CASDRGLAGNYEQYF.

The chain combines TRBV5-1 with TRBJ1-2, with 9 bases aligning to TRBD1. With V trimmed by 3 bases and J by 8 bases, 11 bases remained unmatched. The germline CDR1 and CDR2 sequences are SGHRS and YFSETQ. CDR3 length: 15 amino acids. The CDR3 DNA reads TGCGCCAGCAGCTCCGGACAGGGGACTCTTGACGGCTACACCTTC. Translating gives CASSSGQGTLDGYTF.

V gene TRBV19 combines with J gene TRBJ2-5; D tentatively reads TRBD1 or TRBD2 (5 bases each). The CDR3 totals 14 residues. The V end was cut by 8 bases, the J end by 5 bases, with 18 bases between. Germline CDR1 is LNHDA and CDR2 is SQIVND (reference sequence). The CDR3 protein is CASGRDEKVETQYF. In DNA form, the CDR3 reads TGTGCCAGTGGTCGGGACGAGAAAGTGGAGACCCAGTACTTC.

The chain joins TRBV6-5 to TRBJ2-5; D ambiguous. The end of the DNA fits TRBJ2-7 better, so the J call may be wrong. CDR1 and CDR2 from the germline V gene are MNHEY and SVGAGI. The length of the CDR3 is 13 residues. The CDR3 bases are TGTGCCAGCAGTTACGACCTTAACTACGAGCAGTACTTC. Amino acid sequence: CASSYDLNYEQYF.

The chain combines TRBV6-5 with TRBJ2-7, with TRBD2 matching over 8 bases. In germline, CDR1 is MNHEY, CDR2 SVGAGI. J lost 2 bases, V lost 6 bases, and 9 bases had no gene match. The CDR3 extends over 15 amino acids. CDR3 in DNA: TGTGCCAGCAGACCCCGGGAGGGTCCAACCTACGAGCAGTACTTC. Encoded protein: CASRPREGPTYEQYF.

This clone was counted a few times. The chain uses TRBV19 and TRBJ1-1, with 8 bases lining up with TRBD1. Trimming removed 7 bases from V and 6 bases from J; junction bases left unmatched: 10. The germline V gene has CDR1 LNHDA and CDR2 SQIVND (reference sequence). The CDR3 contains 14 residues. CDR3 nucleotides: TGTGCCAGTACTATCCAGGGGGCTGTAGCTGAAGCTTTCTTT. This encodes CASTIQGAVAEAFF. Full variable domain (remainder filled in from reference TRBV19 and TRBJ1-1): DGGITQSPKYLFRKEGQNVTLSCEQNLNHDAMYWYRQDPGQGLRLIYYSQIVNDFQKGDIAEGYSVSREKKESFPLTVTSAQKNPTAFYLCASTIQGAVAEAFFGQGTRLTVV.

This clone was detected only once. This chain connects TRBV5-1 to TRBJ1-1; 8 bases agree with TRBD1. CDR1 and CDR2 from the germline V gene are SGHRS and YFSETQ. The CDR3 contains 19 residues. Losses at the gene ends were 0 bases for V and 4 bases for J; bases not matched to a gene: 17. The chain's CDR3 is CASSLAPGGTDVVSTEAFF. CDR3 nucleotide sequence: TGCGCCAGCAGCTTGGCGCCAGGGGGCACGGATGTAGTGAGCACTGAAGCTTTCTTT. The full variable domain, in which reference TRBV5-1 and TRBJ1-1 provide the parts outside the CDR3, is KAGVTQTPRYLIKTRGQQVTLSCSPISGHRSVSWYQQTPGQGLQFLFEYFSETQRNKGNFPGRFSGRQFSNSRSEMNVSTLELGDSALYLCASSLAPGGTDVVSTEAFFGQGTRLTVV.

The J gene is TRBJ2-7, the V gene TRBV11-1, with D hard to call. The germline CDR1 and CDR2 sequences are SGHAT and FQDESV (reference sequence). There are 12 residues in the CDR3. Trimming took 1 base from V and 6 from J, leaving 7 bases between them. CDR3 sequence: CASSLDRGEQYF. The CDR3 DNA reads as TGTGCCAGCAGCTTAGATCGAGGCGAGCAGTACTTC.

The rearrangement links TRBV28 to TRBJ2-7, with D possibly called TRBD1 or TRBD2 (5 bases each). Germline CDR1 and CDR2: MDHEN and SYDVKM. The V and J ends lost 2 bases and 6 bases respectively, with 17 bases between them. This CDR3 region has 15 residues. Here the CDR3 reads CASSLTGRGWSEQYF. CDR3 bases: TGTGCCAGCAGTTTAACGGGACGCGGATGGAGCGAGCAGTACTTC.

This sequence joins TRBV9 and TRBJ2-7, with TRBD2 identical over 9 bases. Germline CDR1 and CDR2: SGDLS and YYNGEE. The CDR3 is 16 residues long. Trimming took 0 bases from V and 0 from J; bases not matched to a gene: 4. The CDR3 is CASSVGLAGDSYEQYF. In nucleotides, the CDR3 is TGTGCCAGCAGCGTAGGGTTAGCGGGAGACTCCTACGAGCAGTACTTC.

The gene calls are TRBV5-1 and TRBJ2-5, with 9 bases matching TRBD1. The J call may be mistaken, given a closer DNA end match to TRBJ2-7. In germline, CDR1 is SGHRS, CDR2 YFSETQ. This CDR3 is built from 15 residues. The CDR3 sequence: CASSSGQGGINEQYF. In DNA, the CDR3 is TGCGCCAGCAGCTCGGGACAGGGTGGAATCAACGAGCAGTACTTC.

This chain joins TRBV5-6 and TRBJ1-2; 7 nucleotides agree with TRBD1. After removal of 7 bases from V and 5 bases from J, the junction contained 5 bases not matched to a gene. The CDR3 extends over 12 amino acids. The germline V gene has CDR1 SGHDT and CDR2 YYEEEE. DNA for the CDR3: TGTGCCAGCCGGGGACAGAATTATGGCTACACCTTC. Translating gives CASRGQNYGYTF.

This clone was recorded once. The chain combines TRBV18 with TRBJ1-3; D is undetermined. Germline V gives CDR1 KGHSH, CDR2 LQKENI. This CDR3 is built from 16 residues. Trimming cost V 3 bases and J 2 bases, with 14 bases left between them. CDR3 in DNA: TGTGCCAGCTCACCCCGGACCCAAAACCCTGGAAACACCATATATTTT. Its translation is CASSPRTQNPGNTIYF. Full variable domain (outside the CDR3, taken from reference TRBV18 and TRBJ1-3): NAGVMQNPRHLVRRRGQEARLRCSPMKGHSHVYWYRQLPEEGLKFMVYLQKENIIDESGMPKERFSAEFPKEGPSILRIQQVVRGDSAAYFCASSPRTQNPGNTIYFGEGSWLTVV.

The rearrangement joins TRBV19 to TRBJ1-1; D might be TRBD1 (5 bases). With 5 bases removed from V and 1 base from J, the gap between germline ends came to 14 bases. CDR3 length equals 15 residues. The V gene's germline CDR1 is LNHDA and CDR2 SQIVND (reference sequence). The CDR3 spells CASSLPGRTNTEAFF. The CDR3 DNA reads as TGTGCCAGTAGTTTACCGGGACGGACGAACACTGAAGCTTTCTTT.

This clone was detected once. The V call is TRBV5-4, the J call TRBJ1-2; 7 nucleotides agree with TRBD1. With V trimmed by 4 bases and J by 7 bases, 4 bases remained unmatched. CDR3 length: 12 residues. Germline CDR1 reads SGHNT; CDR2 reads YYREEE (reference sequence). The CDR3 reads CASSDRAAGYTF. Here the CDR3 DNA reads TGTGCCAGCAGCGACAGGGCGGCTGGCTACACCTTC.

This sequence joins TRBV18 and TRBJ1-4; D uncertain. The V end was cut by 4 bases, the J end by 5 bases, with 11 bases between. This CDR3 is 14 amino acids long. From germline, CDR1 is KGHSH and CDR2 LQKENI. The CDR3 coding sequence is TGTGCCAGCTCACTAAAGAGACTCAATGAAAAACTGTTTTTT. Its protein is CASSLKRLNEKLFF.

This clone has a single count. This sequence joins TRBV5-1 and TRBJ2-4; possible D gene TRBD1, 6 bases. From germline, CDR1 is SGHRS and CDR2 YFSETQ. With 5 bases removed from V and 2 bases from J, the gap between germline ends came to 11 bases. This CDR3 has 14 residues. The DNA for the CDR3 is TGCGCCAGCAGGGAAAGGGGGTCCAAAAACATTCAGTACTTC. The encoded protein is CASRERGSKNIQYF. The full variable domain, rest sourced from reference TRBV5-1 and TRBJ2-4, is KAGVTQTPRYLIKTRGQQVTLSCSPISGHRSVSWYQQTPGQGLQFLFEYFSETQRNKGNFPGRFSGRQFSNSRSEMNVSTLELGDSALYLCASRERGSKNIQYFGAGTRLSVL.

CDR3 residues: CASSSDVTGRALYEQYF. The CDR3 DNA reads TGTGCCAGCAGCTCAGACGTGACAGGGAGGGCCCTCTACGAGCAGTACTTC. This chain uses TRBV5-5 with TRBJ2-7, with D perhaps given as TRBD1 or TRBD2 (7 bases each). The CDR3 spans 17 residues. CDR1 and CDR2 from the germline V gene are SGHKS and YYEKEE (reference sequence). Trimming stripped 3 bases from V and 3 bases from J, with 22 bases between.

This chain uses TRBV11-2 with TRBJ2-7; D could derive from TRBD1 or TRBD2 (5 bases each). The germline V gene has CDR1 SGHAT and CDR2 FQNNGV. Trimming pared 4 bases from V and 1 base from J, leaving 8 bases between. The CDR3 spans 13 residues. CDR3 sequence (DNA): TGTGCCAGCAGCTCCGGGGCATCCTACGAGCAGTACTTC. This sequence encodes CASSSGASYEQYF.